This entry lists 8 T cell receptor beta chains sequenced from one sample in a study of T cell responses to AZD1222 COVID-19 vaccine. Profiling relied on immunoSEQ multiplex PCR, and the TCRdb table lists in-frame clones only, not all of them. Of 160,000 or so clones in the sample, more than 75% were seen once. Sequences were derived from peripheral blood, sampled 28 days after the second AZD1222 dose. The receptor source for this set is an adult who received the AZD1222 COVID-19 vaccine.

The chain has TRBV19 and TRBJ2-7, with TRBD1 as a possible D gene (6 bases). Germline V gene data show CDR1 as LNHDA and CDR2 as SQIVND (reference sequence). Trimming stripped 7 bases from V and 3 bases from J, with 19 bases between. The CDR3 loop spans 15 amino acids. This CDR3 reads CASTLQGGPDYEQYF. The CDR3 region has the DNA TGTGCCAGTACCCTCCAAGGGGGACCGGACTACGAGCAGTACTTC.

V usage is TRBV27 and J usage is TRBJ1-6; 11 nucleotides agree with TRBD1. The CDR3 has 17 residues. With 6 bases clipped from V and 7 bases from J, the junction kept 11 bases outside the gene matches. CDR1 is MNHEY, CDR2 SMNVEV, per germline (reference sequence). The CDR3 coding sequence is TGTGCCAGCAGAATCCCCGGGACAGGGGGTTCAAATTCACCCCTCCACTTT. Residues: CASRIPGTGGSNSPLHF.

The rearrangement uses TRBV5-6 and TRBJ2-5; no reliable D call. Germline assignment: CDR1 SGHDT and CDR2 YYEEEE. The CDR3 extends over 12 amino acids. Between the trimmed V and J ends, which lost 3 bases and 7 bases, there was a span of 10 bases. The CDR3 sequence: CASSSGRRTQYF. CDR3 DNA: TGTGCCAGCAGCTCGGGCCGGCGGACCCAGTACTTC.

The chain joins TRBV2 to TRBJ1-5; 7 bases map to TRBD1. Germline V gene sequence: CDR1 SNHLY, CDR2 FYNNEI. J gave up 7 bases and V 2 bases, and 14 bases lay outside the gene matches. This CDR3 spans 17 amino acids. The CDR3 reads CASSEWTGGRGFQPQHF. The CDR3, as DNA: TGTGCCAGCAGTGAATGGACAGGTGGCCGGGGGTTCCAGCCCCAGCATTTT. Full variable domain (rest looked up from reference TRBV2 and TRBJ1-5): EPEVTQTPSHQVTQMGQEVILRCVPISNHLYFYWYRQILGQKVEFLVSFYNNEISEKSEIFDDQFSVERPDGSNFTLKIRSTKLEDSAMYFCASSEWTGGRGFQPQHFGDGTRLSIL.

The V and J genes are TRBV5-4 and TRBJ2-5; no definite D call. CDR3 size: 14 residues. The V and J ends lost 0 bases and 1 base respectively, with 7 bases between them. Germline V lookup: CDR1 SGHNT, CDR2 YYREEE (reference sequence). CDR3 bases: TGTGCCAGCAGCTTGGTAGGCGGCCAAGAGACCCAGTACTTC. Protein: CASSLVGGQETQYF.

This sequence joins TRBV7-9 and TRBJ1-2; 9 bases are a match to TRBD1. The germline V gene encodes CDR1 SEHNR and CDR2 FQNEAQ (reference sequence). V shed 5 bases and J 7 bases; nucleotides not matched to a gene: 5. CDR3 length: 13 residues. The CDR3 is CASSHGTGSGYTF. The CDR3 bases are TGTGCCAGCAGCCATGGGACAGGGAGTGGCTACACCTTC.

The chain carries TRBV13 and TRBJ2-7, with D perhaps matching TRBD2 (6 bases). Trimming shortened V by 5 bases and J by 0 bases, and 14 bases separated the two germline ends. In germline, CDR1 is PRHDT, CDR2 FYEKMQ (reference sequence). The CDR3 has 15 amino acids. The CDR3 region is CASSLRGLSSYEQYF. CDR3 DNA sequence: TGTGCCAGCAGCCTGCGGGGTTTAAGCTCCTACGAGCAGTACTTC.

The chain carries TRBV6-1 and TRBJ1-2; 7 bases agree with TRBD1. CDR3 length: 16 residues. Germline trimming cut 3 bases from V and 5 bases from J; bases unmatched to any gene: 12. Germline V gene lookup returns CDR1 MNHNS and CDR2 SASEGT. The CDR3 DNA reads as TGTGCCAGCAGTGATCCTCCGGGACAGAGTTATTATGGCTACACCTTC. Protein sequence: CASSDPPGQSYYGYTF.